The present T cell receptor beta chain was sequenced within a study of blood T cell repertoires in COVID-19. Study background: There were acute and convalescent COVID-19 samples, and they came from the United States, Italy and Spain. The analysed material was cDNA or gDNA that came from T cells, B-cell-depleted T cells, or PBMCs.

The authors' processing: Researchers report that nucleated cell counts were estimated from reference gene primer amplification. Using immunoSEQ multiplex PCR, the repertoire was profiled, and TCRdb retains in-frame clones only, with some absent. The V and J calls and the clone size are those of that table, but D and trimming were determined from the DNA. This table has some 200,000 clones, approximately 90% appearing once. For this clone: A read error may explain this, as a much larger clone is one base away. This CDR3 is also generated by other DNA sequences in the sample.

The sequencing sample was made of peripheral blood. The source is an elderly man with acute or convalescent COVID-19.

The CDR3 region is CASSQREVTEAFF. Written as DNA, the CDR3 is TGCGCCAGCAGCCAAAGGGAGGTCACTGAAGCTTTCTTT. The chain couples TRBV4-1 to TRBJ1-1; no firm D call. The CDR3 contains 13 residues. Trimming pared 2 bases from V and 4 bases from J, leaving 8 bases between. Looked up from germline, CDR1 is MGHRA and CDR2 is YSYEKL.